The clone carrying this TCR beta chain has more than one count but fewer than ten. Its target is not known. The entry originates in a study of cytomegalovirus exposure and HLA in healthy donors. Findings and limits, study-wide: When a later analysis compared HLA-associated TCR beta chains with equally common others, the HLA-associated chains turned out to be more clonally expanded and to have lower generation probabilities.

Donors had nominal health at sampling but likely had unrecorded immune exposures. From germline, CDR1 is SGHTA and CDR2 FQGTGA. The V and J ends lost 1 base and 6 bases respectively, with 3 bases between them. The CDR3 runs 11 residues. 60 Vbeta and 13 Jbeta primers were used in PCR. Authors' analysis steps: In a later analysis, the count reached tens of millions of unique TCR beta chains, with roughly 11 million shared. Assay: immunoSEQ multiplex PCR; the TCRdb copy retains only in-frame clones and omits some. V and J calls and clone size come straight from that table; D and trimming were deduced from the DNA. Here the sample spans under 250,000 clones, 78% being singletons.

This TCR came from a male donor in good health and CMV-seronegative. This chain connects TRBV7-3 to TRBJ1-1; D is uncertain. The sample consisted of PBMCs. The CDR3 nucleotides read TGTGCCAGCAGCTTAATCTCTGAAGCTTTCTTT. This sequence encodes CASSLISEAFF. The whole variable domain, remainder taken from reference TRBV7-3 and TRBJ1-1, is GAGVSQTPSNKVTEKGKYVELRCDPISGHTALYWYRQSLGQGPEFLIYFQGTGAADDSGLPNDRFFAVRPEGSVSTLKIQRTERGDSAVYLCASSLISEAFFGQGTRLTVV.